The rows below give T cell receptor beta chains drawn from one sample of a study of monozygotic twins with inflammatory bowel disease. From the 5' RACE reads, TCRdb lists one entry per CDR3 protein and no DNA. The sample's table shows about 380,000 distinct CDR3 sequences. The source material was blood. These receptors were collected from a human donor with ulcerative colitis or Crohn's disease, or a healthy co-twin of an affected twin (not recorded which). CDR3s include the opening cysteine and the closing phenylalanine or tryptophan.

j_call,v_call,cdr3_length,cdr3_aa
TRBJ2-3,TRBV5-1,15,CASSGRQPFTDTQYF
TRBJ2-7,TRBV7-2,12,CASSLDRGEQYF
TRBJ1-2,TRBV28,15,CASIPFSGGNYGYTF
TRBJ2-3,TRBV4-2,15,CASSLRLYTTDTQYF
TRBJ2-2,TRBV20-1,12,CSAGTNTGELFF
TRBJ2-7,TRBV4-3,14,CASSQEEGVYEQYF
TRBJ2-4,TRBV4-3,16,CASSQERGAGKNIQYF
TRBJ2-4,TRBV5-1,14,CASSSGQGENIQYF
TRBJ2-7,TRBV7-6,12,CASGRGEGEQYF
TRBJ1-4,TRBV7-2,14,CASSRSTTNEKLFF
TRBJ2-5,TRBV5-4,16,CASSREVAGGQETQYF
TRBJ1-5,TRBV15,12,CTTSGANQPQHF
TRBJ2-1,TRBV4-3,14,CASSQDIRAPGFLF
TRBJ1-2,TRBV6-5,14,CASSYSLGATGYTF
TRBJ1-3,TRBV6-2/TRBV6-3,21,CASSSLPRGGWTYDSGNTIYF
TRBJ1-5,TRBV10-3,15,CAIKGRQGGNQPQHF
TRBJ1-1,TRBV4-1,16,CASSQDPQPGGTEAFF
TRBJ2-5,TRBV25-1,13,CASSQTSGETQYF
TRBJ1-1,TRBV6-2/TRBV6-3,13,CASRGTGDTEAFF
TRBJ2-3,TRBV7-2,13,CASSLQELHTQYF
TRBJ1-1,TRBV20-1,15,CSAKMRQGANTEAFF
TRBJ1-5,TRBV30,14,CAWGRQGAIQPQHF
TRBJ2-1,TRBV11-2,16,CASSSIRRVQAYEQFF
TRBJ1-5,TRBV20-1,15,CSARKGGGQHQPQHF
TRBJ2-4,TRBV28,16,CASSFRTALAKNIQYF
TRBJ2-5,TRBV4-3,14,CASSQMTAQETQYF
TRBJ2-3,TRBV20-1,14,CSARVTSATDTQYF
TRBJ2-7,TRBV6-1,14,CASQSPGLRYEQYF
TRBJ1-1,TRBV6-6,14,CASSTLLMNTEAFF
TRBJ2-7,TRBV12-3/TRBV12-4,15,CASSLGGQGVHEQYF
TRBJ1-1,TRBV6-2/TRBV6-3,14,CASSRLTLNTEAFF
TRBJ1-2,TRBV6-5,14,CASSYVEGAKGYTF